This T cell receptor beta chain is from a study of shared clonotypes between healthy human individuals. Study conclusions and caveats: Clonotype sharing among donors was expected to depend on sequencing depth. Clonotypes that were shared across a few donors made up around 5% of naive CD4 clonotypes.

This clone appeared a few times. No antigen is known for it. Using immunoSEQ multiplex PCR, the repertoire was profiled, and TCRdb retains in-frame clones only, with some absent. The table lists some 2,500,000 clones, 80% to 95% of them singletons, with approximately 0.36% in the top ten. The receptor comes from a young man in good health. Some clones in this sample may be carry-over from other donors' samples. Sequencing was performed on naive CD4+ T cells from PBMCs. Documented subset: CD45RA+ positively selected.

CDR3 coding DNA: TGTGCCTGGAGGGGAACAGGGGGTTCACCCCTCCACTTT. It specifies CAWRGTGGSPLHF. The chain has TRBV30 and TRBJ1-6, with TRBD1 matching 8 bases. From germline, CDR1 is GTSNPN and CDR2 SVGIG (reference sequence). The CDR3 contains 13 residues. The V gene end was trimmed by 3 bases and the J gene end by 9 bases; junction bases not matched to a gene: 4.